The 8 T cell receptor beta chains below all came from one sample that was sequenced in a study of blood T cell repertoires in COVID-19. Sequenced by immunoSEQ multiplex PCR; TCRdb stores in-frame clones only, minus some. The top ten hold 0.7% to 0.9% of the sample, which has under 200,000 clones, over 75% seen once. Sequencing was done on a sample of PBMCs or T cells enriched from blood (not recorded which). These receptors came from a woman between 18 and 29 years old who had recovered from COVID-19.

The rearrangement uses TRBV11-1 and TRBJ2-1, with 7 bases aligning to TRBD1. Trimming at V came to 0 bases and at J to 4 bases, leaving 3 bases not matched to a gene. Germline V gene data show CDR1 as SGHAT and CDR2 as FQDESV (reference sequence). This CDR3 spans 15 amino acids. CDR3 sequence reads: CASSLAGTEYNEQFF. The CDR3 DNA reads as TGTGCCAGCAGCTTAGCCGGGACAGAATACAATGAGCAGTTCTTC.

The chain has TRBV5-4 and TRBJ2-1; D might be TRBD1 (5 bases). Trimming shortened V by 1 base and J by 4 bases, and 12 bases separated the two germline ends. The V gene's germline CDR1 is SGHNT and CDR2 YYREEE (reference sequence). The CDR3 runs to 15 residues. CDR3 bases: TGTGCCAGCAGCTTGACGAGACAGATATACAATGAGCAGTTCTTC. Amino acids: CASSLTRQIYNEQFF.

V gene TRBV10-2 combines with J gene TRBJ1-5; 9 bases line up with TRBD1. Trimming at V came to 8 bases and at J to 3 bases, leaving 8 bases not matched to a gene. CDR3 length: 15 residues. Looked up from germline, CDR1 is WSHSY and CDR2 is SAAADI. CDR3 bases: TGCGCCAGCGGATCGGGACAGGGAAACAATCAGCCCCAGCATTTT. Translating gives CASGSGQGNNQPQHF.

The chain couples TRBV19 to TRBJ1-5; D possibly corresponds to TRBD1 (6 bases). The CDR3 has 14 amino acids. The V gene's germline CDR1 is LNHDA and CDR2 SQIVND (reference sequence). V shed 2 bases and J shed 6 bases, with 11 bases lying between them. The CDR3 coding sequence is TGTGCCAGTAGTATAATTCAGGGGAGTCAGCCCCAGCATTTT. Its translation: CASSIIQGSQPQHF.

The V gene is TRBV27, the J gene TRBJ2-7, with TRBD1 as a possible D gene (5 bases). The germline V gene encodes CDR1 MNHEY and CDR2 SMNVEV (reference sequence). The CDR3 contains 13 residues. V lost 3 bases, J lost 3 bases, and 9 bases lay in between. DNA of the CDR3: TGTGCCAGCAGTTTCAACAGGAACTACGAGCAGTACTTC. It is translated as CASSFNRNYEQYF.

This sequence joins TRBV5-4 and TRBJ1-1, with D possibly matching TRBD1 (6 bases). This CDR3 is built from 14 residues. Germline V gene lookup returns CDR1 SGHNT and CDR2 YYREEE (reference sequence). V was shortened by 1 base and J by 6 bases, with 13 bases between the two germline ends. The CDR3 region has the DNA TGTGCCAGCAGCTTGTTAGGGGGAAACGCTGAAGCTTTCTTT. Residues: CASSLLGGNAEAFF.

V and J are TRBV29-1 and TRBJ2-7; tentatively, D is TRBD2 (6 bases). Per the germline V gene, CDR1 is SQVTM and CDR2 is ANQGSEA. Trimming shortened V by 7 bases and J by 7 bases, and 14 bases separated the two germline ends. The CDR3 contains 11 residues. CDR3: CSGQLAGEQYF. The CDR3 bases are TGCAGCGGACAGTTGGCGGGAGAGCAGTACTTC.

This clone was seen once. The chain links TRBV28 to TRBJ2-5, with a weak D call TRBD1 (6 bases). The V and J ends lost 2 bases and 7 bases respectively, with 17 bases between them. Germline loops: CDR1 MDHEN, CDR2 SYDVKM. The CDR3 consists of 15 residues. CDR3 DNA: TGTGCCAGCAGTTTAATATCGGCAGTCAGGGGGACCCAGTACTTC. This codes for CASSLISAVRGTQYF.